This record covers a single T cell receptor beta chain. Its antigen is as yet unknown. The entry originates in a study of neoadjuvant anti-PD-1 for oral cavity cancer. Findings of the study overall: Each response group had just a few patients in TCR analyses. Expansion of preexisting intratumoral clones was suggested to aid response.

The germline CDR1 and CDR2 sequences are SEHNR and FQNEAQ (reference sequence). Trimming removed 3 bases at V and 4 bases at J, with 12 bases between. The CDR3 spans 14 residues. This table comes from immunoSEQ multiplex PCR, and its TCRdb copy is limited to in-frame clones, with some not included. The sample lists 5,500 to 8,000 clones, under 55% occurring once. The patients had HPV-negative, locally advanced oral cavity squamous cell carcinoma. This sequence was found in a person aged 35-79 years with oral cavity squamous cell carcinoma. The genes are TRBV7-9 and TRBJ1-1; tentatively, D is TRBD1 (6 bases). The sequencing used tumor tissue, collected before nivolumab (anti-PD-1) treatment. The CDR3 DNA reads as TGTGCCAGCAGCTTCGGTCAGGGGATCACTGAAGCTTTCTTT. This gives the protein CASSFGQGITEAFF. The whole variable domain, filled in from reference TRBV7-9 and TRBJ1-1, reads DTGVSQNPRHKITKRGQNVTFRCDPISEHNRLYWYRQTLGQGPEFLTYFQNEAQLEKSRLLSDRFSAERPKGSFSTLEIQRTEQGDSAMYLCASSFGQGITEAFFGQGTRLTVV.